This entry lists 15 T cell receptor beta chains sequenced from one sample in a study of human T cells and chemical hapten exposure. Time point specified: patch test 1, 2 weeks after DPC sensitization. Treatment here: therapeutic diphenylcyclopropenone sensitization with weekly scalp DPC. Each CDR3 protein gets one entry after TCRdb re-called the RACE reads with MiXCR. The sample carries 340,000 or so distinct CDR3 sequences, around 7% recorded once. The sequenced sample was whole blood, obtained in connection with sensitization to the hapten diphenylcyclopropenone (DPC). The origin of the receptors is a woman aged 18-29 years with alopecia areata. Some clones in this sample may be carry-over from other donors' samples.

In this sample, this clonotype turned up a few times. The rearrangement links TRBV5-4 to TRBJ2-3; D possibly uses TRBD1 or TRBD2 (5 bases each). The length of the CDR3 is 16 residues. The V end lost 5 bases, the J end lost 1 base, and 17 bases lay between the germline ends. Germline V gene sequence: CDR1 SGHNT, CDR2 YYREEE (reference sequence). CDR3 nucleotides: TGTGCCAGCAGTTTAGGGACGGGCTATGGCACAGATACGCAGTATTTT. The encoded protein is CASSLGTGYGTDTQYF.

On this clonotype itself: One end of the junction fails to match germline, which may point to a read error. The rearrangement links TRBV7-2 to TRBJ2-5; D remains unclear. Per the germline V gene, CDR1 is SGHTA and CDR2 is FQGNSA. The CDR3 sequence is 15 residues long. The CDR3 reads CASSLCTPCQEAQYF. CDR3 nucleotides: TGTGCCAGCAGCTTATGTACCCCGTGCCAAGAGGCCCAGTACTTC.

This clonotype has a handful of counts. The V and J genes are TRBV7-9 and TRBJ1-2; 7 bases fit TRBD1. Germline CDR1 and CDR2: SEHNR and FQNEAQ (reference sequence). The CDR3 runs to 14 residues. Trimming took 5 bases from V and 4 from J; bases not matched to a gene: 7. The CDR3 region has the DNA TGTGCCAGCAGCCCAGGACAGGAGATCTATGGCTACACCTTC. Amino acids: CASSPGQEIYGYTF.

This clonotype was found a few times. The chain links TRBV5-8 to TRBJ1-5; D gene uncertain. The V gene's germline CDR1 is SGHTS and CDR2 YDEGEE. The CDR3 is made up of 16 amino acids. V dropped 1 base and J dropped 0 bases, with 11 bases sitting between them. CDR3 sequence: CASSLFWSYSNQPQHF. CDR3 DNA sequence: TGTGCCAGCAGCTTGTTTTGGTCATATAGCAATCAGCCCCAGCATTTT.

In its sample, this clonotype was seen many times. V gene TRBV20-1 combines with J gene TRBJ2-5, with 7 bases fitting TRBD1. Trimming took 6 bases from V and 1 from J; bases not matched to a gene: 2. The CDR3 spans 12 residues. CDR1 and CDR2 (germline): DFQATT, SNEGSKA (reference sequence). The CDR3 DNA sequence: TGCAGTGCCCGGGACAGCCAAGAGACCCAGTACTTC. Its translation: CSARDSQETQYF.

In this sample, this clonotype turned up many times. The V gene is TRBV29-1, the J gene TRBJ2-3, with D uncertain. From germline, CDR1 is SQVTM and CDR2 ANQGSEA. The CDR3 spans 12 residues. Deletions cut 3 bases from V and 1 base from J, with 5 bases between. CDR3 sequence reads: CSVEAGTDTQYF. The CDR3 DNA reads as TGCAGCGTTGAGGCAGGCACAGATACGCAGTATTTT.

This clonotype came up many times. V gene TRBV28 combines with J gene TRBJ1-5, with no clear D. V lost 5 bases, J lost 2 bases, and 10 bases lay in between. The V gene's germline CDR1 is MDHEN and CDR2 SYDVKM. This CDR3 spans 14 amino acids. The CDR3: CASSPTLGNQPQHF. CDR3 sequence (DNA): TGTGCCAGCAGTCCCACCTTAGGCAATCAGCCCCAGCATTTT.

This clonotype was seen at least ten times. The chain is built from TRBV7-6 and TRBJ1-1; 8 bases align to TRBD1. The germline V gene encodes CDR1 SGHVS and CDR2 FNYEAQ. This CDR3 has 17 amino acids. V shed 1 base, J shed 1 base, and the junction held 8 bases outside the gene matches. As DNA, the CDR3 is TGTGCCAGCAGCTTAGAATACAGGGGGGGAAAGAACACTGAAGCTTTCTTT. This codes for CASSLEYRGGKNTEAFF.

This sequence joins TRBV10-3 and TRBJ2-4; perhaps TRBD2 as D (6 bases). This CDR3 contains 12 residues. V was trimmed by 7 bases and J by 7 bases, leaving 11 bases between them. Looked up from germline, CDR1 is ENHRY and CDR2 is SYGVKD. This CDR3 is CAIKGRGNIQYF. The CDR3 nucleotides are TGTGCCATCAAGGGTCGGGGGAACATTCAGTACTTC.

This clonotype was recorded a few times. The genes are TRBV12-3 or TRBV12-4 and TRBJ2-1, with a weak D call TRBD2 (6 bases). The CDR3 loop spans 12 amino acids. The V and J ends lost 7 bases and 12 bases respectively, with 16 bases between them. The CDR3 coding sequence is TGTGCCAGCACCAGACTAGTAGCCCGGCAGTTCTTC. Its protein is CASTRLVARQFF.

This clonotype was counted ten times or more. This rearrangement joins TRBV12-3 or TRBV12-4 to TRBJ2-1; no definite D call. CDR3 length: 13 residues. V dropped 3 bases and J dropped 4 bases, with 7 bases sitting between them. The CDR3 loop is CASSFRDYNEQFF. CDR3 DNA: TGTGCCAGCAGTTTTCGAGATTACAATGAGCAGTTCTTC.

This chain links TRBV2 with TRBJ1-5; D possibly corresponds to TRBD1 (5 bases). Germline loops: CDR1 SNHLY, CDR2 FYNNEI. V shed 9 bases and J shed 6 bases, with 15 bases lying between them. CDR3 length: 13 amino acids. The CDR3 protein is CASRIDSSQPQHF. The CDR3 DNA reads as TGTGCCAGTAGGATAGACAGTTCTCAGCCCCAGCATTTT.

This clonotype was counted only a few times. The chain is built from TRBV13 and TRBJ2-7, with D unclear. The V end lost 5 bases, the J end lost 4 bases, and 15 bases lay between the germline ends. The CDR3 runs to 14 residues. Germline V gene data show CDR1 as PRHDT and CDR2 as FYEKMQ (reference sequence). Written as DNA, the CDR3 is TGTGCCAGCAGCCCAGATGGGGTAAGGTACGAGCAGTACTTC. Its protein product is CASSPDGVRYEQYF.

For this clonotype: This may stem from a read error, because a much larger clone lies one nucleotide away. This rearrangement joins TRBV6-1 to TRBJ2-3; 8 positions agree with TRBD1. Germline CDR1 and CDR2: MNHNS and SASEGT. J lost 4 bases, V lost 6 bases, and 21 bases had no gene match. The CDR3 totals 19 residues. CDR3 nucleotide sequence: TGTGCCAGCAGCCGCCCGGCCTTGGCCGACAGGGGAGATCCAGATACGCAGTATTTT. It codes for CASSRPALADRGDPDTQYF.

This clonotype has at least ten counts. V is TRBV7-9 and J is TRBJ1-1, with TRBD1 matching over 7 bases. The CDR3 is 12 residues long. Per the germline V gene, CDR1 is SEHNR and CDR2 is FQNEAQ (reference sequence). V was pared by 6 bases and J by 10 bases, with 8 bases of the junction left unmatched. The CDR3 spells CASSGGTAAAFF. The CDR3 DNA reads TGTGCCAGCAGTGGGGGGACAGCGGCAGCTTTCTTT.